Sequencing of this TCR beta chain was carried out in a study of glioma-infiltrating T cells. Findings of the study overall: Only very few CDR3 sequences appeared in both tissue and blood.

This clonotype has just a few counts. What it binds is unknown. Amplification of TCR alpha and beta CDR3 regions from RNA used iRepertoire nested multiplex PCR. One-step reverse transcription and amplification started from approximately 100-400 ng of tissue mRNA or PBMC total RNA. TCRdb analysed the multiplex PCR reads with MiXCR anew, one entry per CDR3 protein. The table lists 90,000 to 110,000 distinct CDR3 sequences, 20% to 25% of them singletons. V dropped 6 bases and J dropped 7; count of bases not matched to a gene: 15. The germline V gene has CDR1 LNHDA and CDR2 SQIVND (reference sequence). The CDR3 has 16 amino acids.

The chain recombines TRBV19 with TRBJ1-5; 7 bases fit TRBD1. This sequence was found in a human donor with low-grade glioma or glioblastoma, undergoing nonglioma brain surgery, or in good health (not recorded which). The sequencing input was glioma tissue, nonneoplastic brain tissue, or PBMCs (not recorded which). The CDR3 reads CASRLTTGKPGQPQHF. The CDR3, as DNA: TGTGCCAGTAGGCTAACGACAGGGAAACCTGGACAGCCCCAGCATTTT.